The rows below give T cell receptor beta chains drawn from one sample of a study of control samples from healthy donors and cancer patients. Profiled with immunoSEQ multiplex PCR; TCRdb holds only in-frame clones, not every one. The top ten clones hold under 4% of a sample with roughly 86,000 clones, just over 90% of them seen once. The source material was blood. These receptors originate from a woman aged 18-35 years in good health. Each CDR3 is given with its conserved first and last residue. D genes are given only for firm matches. Only some rows state a clone size, as once, few, many or a class for expanded clones.

v_gene: TRBV14
abundance: NA
j_gene: TRBJ1-1
d_gene: TRBD1
CDR3nt: TGTGCCAGCAGCCACGGCAGGGGGCAGATGAACACTGAAGCTTTCTTT
CDR3aa: CASSHGRGQMNTEAFF

v_gene: TRBV5-1
abundance: NA
j_gene: TRBJ2-5
d_gene: NA
CDR3nt: TGCGCCAGCAGCCTCGGTGTGGAGGAGACCCAGTACTTC
CDR3aa: CASSLGVEETQYF

v_gene: TRBV15
abundance: NA
j_gene: TRBJ1-5
d_gene: NA
CDR3nt: TGTGCCACCAGCAGAGACGTGGGCCAGTTTAATCAGCCCCAGCATTTT
CDR3aa: CATSRDVGQFNQPQHF

v_gene: TRBV15
abundance: NA
j_gene: TRBJ1-1
d_gene: NA
CDR3nt: TGTGCCACCAGCAGAGGACCCCGAGCTTTCTTT
CDR3aa: CATSRGPRAFF

v_gene: TRBV5-4
abundance: NA
j_gene: TRBJ2-7
d_gene: NA
CDR3nt: TGTGCCAGCAGCCAAGGGGCACAGCAGTACTTC
CDR3aa: CASSQGAQQYF

v_gene: TRBV5-4
abundance: NA
j_gene: TRBJ1-2
d_gene: TRBD1
CDR3nt: TGTGCCAGCAGCTTGGAGGGACAGGGGAATGATGGCTACACCTTC
CDR3aa: CASSLEGQGNDGYTF

v_gene: TRBV15
abundance: NA
j_gene: TRBJ2-3
d_gene: NA
CDR3nt: TGTGCCACCAGCAGAGATGGGGCACGGGCCCGAGGAGATACGCAGTATTTT
CDR3aa: CATSRDGARARGDTQYF

v_gene: TRBV7-3
abundance: NA
j_gene: TRBJ2-1
d_gene: TRBD2
CDR3nt: TGTGCCAGCAGCTGGACTAGCGGGAATTACAATGAGCAGTTCTTC
CDR3aa: CASSWTSGNYNEQFF

v_gene: TRBV3-1/TRBV3-2
abundance: NA
j_gene: TRBJ1-2
d_gene: NA
CDR3nt: TGTGCCAGCAGCCAAGGGCCTCGAGGCAGGGTTAACTATGGCTACACCTTC
CDR3aa: CASSQGPRGRVNYGYTF

v_gene: TRBV7-9
abundance: NA
j_gene: TRBJ1-2
d_gene: NA
CDR3nt: TGTGCCAGCAGCGGACCCTCGGGAGGCTACACCTTC
CDR3aa: CASSGPSGGYTF

v_gene: TRBV6-1
abundance: NA
j_gene: TRBJ1-1
d_gene: NA
CDR3nt: TGTGCCAGCAGTGAAGCAGCAGGGCGTGAAGCTTTCTTT
CDR3aa: CASSEAAGREAFF

v_gene: TRBV7-3
abundance: NA
j_gene: TRBJ2-6
d_gene: TRBD2
CDR3nt: TGTGCCAGCAGCCTAGCGGGGGGCGCTGGGGCCAACGTCCTGACTTTC
CDR3aa: CASSLAGGAGANVLTF

v_gene: TRBV5-1
abundance: NA
j_gene: TRBJ1-4
d_gene: NA
CDR3nt: TGCGCCAGCAGTCTCGGGACGGGGAATGAAAAACTGTTTTTT
CDR3aa: CASSLGTGNEKLFF

v_gene: TRBV9
abundance: NA
j_gene: TRBJ1-1
d_gene: NA
CDR3nt: TGTGCCAGCAGCGTAGACGGGCATCCGATGGGGAACACTGAAGCTTTCTTT
CDR3aa: CASSVDGHPMGNTEAFF

v_gene: TRBV5-1
abundance: NA
j_gene: TRBJ2-1
d_gene: TRBD1
CDR3nt: TGCGCCAGCAGCGGCCGGGACAGGGGAAATGAGCAGTTCTTC
CDR3aa: CASSGRDRGNEQFF

v_gene: TRBV27
abundance: NA
j_gene: TRBJ1-2
d_gene: NA
CDR3nt: TGTGCCAGCAGTTTATCCATCCAGGGTCTAGATGGCTACACCTTC
CDR3aa: CASSLSIQGLDGYTF

v_gene: TRBV7-9
abundance: NA
j_gene: TRBJ2-3
d_gene: TRBD2
CDR3nt: TGTGCCAGCAGCTCGTGGACTAGCGGGTTCACAGATACGCAGTATTTT
CDR3aa: CASSSWTSGFTDTQYF

v_gene: TRBV21-1
abundance: NA
j_gene: TRBJ2-5
d_gene: NA
CDR3nt: TGTGCCAGCAGCAAACCGGGACTAGCGGAAGAGACCCAGTACTTC
CDR3aa: CASSKPGLAEETQYF

v_gene: TRBV27
abundance: NA
j_gene: TRBJ2-1
d_gene: NA
CDR3nt: TGTGCCAGCAGTTTAAATCGCTACAATGAGCAGTTCTTC
CDR3aa: CASSLNRYNEQFF

v_gene: TRBV3-1/TRBV3-2
abundance: once
j_gene: TRBJ1-1
d_gene: TRBD1
CDR3nt: TGTGCCAGCAGCGCGACGACAGGGGGCTTTGAGGCTGAAGCTTTCTTT
CDR3aa: CASSATTGGFEAEAFF

v_gene: TRBV9
abundance: NA
j_gene: TRBJ2-5
d_gene: NA
CDR3nt: TGTGCCAGCAGCGTAGGATTAGCCTCTCAAGAGACCCAGTACTTC
CDR3aa: CASSVGLASQETQYF

v_gene: TRBV6-1
abundance: NA
j_gene: TRBJ1-2
d_gene: NA
CDR3nt: TGTGCCAGCAGTGAAAATGTCCCGTCAATCGACTTC
CDR3aa: CASSENVPSIDF

v_gene: TRBV9
abundance: NA
j_gene: TRBJ1-6
d_gene: TRBD1
CDR3nt: TGTGCCAGCAGCGTAGGGACAGGGGTATCACCCCTCCACTTT
CDR3aa: CASSVGTGVSPLHF

v_gene: TRBV5-5
abundance: NA
j_gene: TRBJ1-2
d_gene: TRBD1
CDR3nt: TGTGCCAGCAGCTTGGCAGGGGGCGCGGGTGGCTATGGCTACACCTTC
CDR3aa: CASSLAGGAGGYGYTF

v_gene: TRBV5-4
abundance: NA
j_gene: TRBJ1-3
d_gene: NA
CDR3nt: TGTGCCAGCAGCTTGGGCGGGTACGGTTCAAACACCATATATTTT
CDR3aa: CASSLGGYGSNTIYF

v_gene: TRBV5-1
abundance: NA
j_gene: TRBJ1-5
d_gene: NA
CDR3nt: TGCGCCAGCAGCTTGGGAAACGGTTCGCCCCAGCATTTT
CDR3aa: CASSLGNGSPQHF

v_gene: TRBV6-6
abundance: NA
j_gene: TRBJ1-1
d_gene: NA
CDR3nt: TGTGCCAGCGGCAGAAACACTGAAGCTTTCTTT
CDR3aa: CASGRNTEAFF

v_gene: TRBV12-3/TRBV12-4
abundance: NA
j_gene: TRBJ2-1
d_gene: NA
CDR3nt: TGTGCCAGCTTGTCGGAGGGTATGAATGAGCAGTTCTTC
CDR3aa: CASLSEGMNEQFF

v_gene: TRBV3-1/TRBV3-2
abundance: NA
j_gene: TRBJ1-2
d_gene: TRBD1
CDR3nt: TGTGCCAGCAGCCAAGGCCCACAGGGGAACTATGGCTACACCTTC
CDR3aa: CASSQGPQGNYGYTF

v_gene: TRBV4-2
abundance: NA
j_gene: TRBJ2-7
d_gene: TRBD1
CDR3nt: TGTGCCAGCAGCCACCCAAGACAGGGGAGTCCTTACGAGCAGTACTTC
CDR3aa: CASSHPRQGSPYEQYF

v_gene: TRBV18
abundance: NA
j_gene: TRBJ2-7
d_gene: NA
CDR3nt: TGTGCCAGCTCACCAGACAGGTTATCCTACGAGCAGTACTTC
CDR3aa: CASSPDRLSYEQYF

v_gene: TRBV6-5
abundance: NA
j_gene: TRBJ1-2
d_gene: NA
CDR3nt: TGTGCCAGCAGTTACAACGGTGGGGACTATGGCTACACCTTC
CDR3aa: CASSYNGGDYGYTF

v_gene: TRBV27
abundance: NA
j_gene: TRBJ2-6
d_gene: NA
CDR3nt: TGTGCCAGTAAAATAAAATGGTCCGGGGGTGTTCCCTCTTCTGGGGCCAACGTCCTGACTTTC
CDR3aa: CASKIKWSGGVPSSGANVLTF

v_gene: TRBV7-3
abundance: NA
j_gene: TRBJ2-5
d_gene: NA
CDR3nt: TGTGCTAGCTCTCGTTCTTCGGGGGCACAAGAGACCCAGTACTTC
CDR3aa: CASSRSSGAQETQYF

v_gene: TRBV9
abundance: NA
j_gene: TRBJ2-3
d_gene: NA
CDR3nt: TGTGCCAGCGGGGGCGCCCTTGGAGATACGCAGTATTTT
CDR3aa: CASGGALGDTQYF

v_gene: TRBV6-6
abundance: NA
j_gene: TRBJ1-1
d_gene: NA
CDR3nt: TGTGCCAGCAGAAGAGGTCGGGACTCGAACACTGAAGCTTTCTTT
CDR3aa: CASRRGRDSNTEAFF

v_gene: TRBV28
abundance: NA
j_gene: TRBJ1-4
d_gene: TRBD1
CDR3nt: TGTGCCTCATCGACAGGGGGCGATGAAAAACTGTTTTTT
CDR3aa: CASSTGGDEKLFF

v_gene: TRBV5-1
abundance: NA
j_gene: TRBJ2-1
d_gene: TRBD2
CDR3nt: TGCGCCAGCAGCTTAACTAGCGGGGGCATGTCCTACAATGAGCAGTTCTTC
CDR3aa: CASSLTSGGMSYNEQFF

v_gene: TRBV5-1
abundance: NA
j_gene: TRBJ2-7
d_gene: NA
CDR3nt: TGCGCCAGCAGCTTGGCCGGTGTCCCCTCCTACGAGCAGTACTTC
CDR3aa: CASSLAGVPSYEQYF

v_gene: TRBV21-1
abundance: NA
j_gene: TRBJ1-6
d_gene: NA
CDR3nt: TGTGCCAGCCGCAGGGACAGGGCTAATTCACCCCTCCACTTT
CDR3aa: CASRRDRANSPLHF

v_gene: TRBV25-1
abundance: NA
j_gene: TRBJ1-5
d_gene: NA
CDR3nt: TGTGCCAGCAGTGCGTACAGCAATCAGCCCCAGCATTTT
CDR3aa: CASSAYSNQPQHF

v_gene: TRBV5-1
abundance: NA
j_gene: TRBJ1-6
d_gene: TRBD1
CDR3nt: TGCGCCAGCAGCTTAACGGGACAGGGTATAGAATCACCCCTCCACTTT
CDR3aa: CASSLTGQGIESPLHF

v_gene: TRBV19
abundance: NA
j_gene: TRBJ1-2
d_gene: TRBD1
CDR3nt: TGTGCCAGTAGTCTCGATGGGCCCGGGACAGAGACCGTTTACTATGGCTACACCTTC
CDR3aa: CASSLDGPGTETVYYGYTF

v_gene: TRBV12-3/TRBV12-4
abundance: NA
j_gene: TRBJ1-1
d_gene: NA
CDR3nt: TGTGCCAGCAGTTTACAGGGGCGGACTGAAGCTTTCTTT
CDR3aa: CASSLQGRTEAFF

v_gene: TRBV3-1/TRBV3-2
abundance: NA
j_gene: TRBJ1-5
d_gene: NA
CDR3nt: TGTGCCAGCAGCCTATCCGGGGGTCAGCCCCAGCATTTT
CDR3aa: CASSLSGGQPQHF